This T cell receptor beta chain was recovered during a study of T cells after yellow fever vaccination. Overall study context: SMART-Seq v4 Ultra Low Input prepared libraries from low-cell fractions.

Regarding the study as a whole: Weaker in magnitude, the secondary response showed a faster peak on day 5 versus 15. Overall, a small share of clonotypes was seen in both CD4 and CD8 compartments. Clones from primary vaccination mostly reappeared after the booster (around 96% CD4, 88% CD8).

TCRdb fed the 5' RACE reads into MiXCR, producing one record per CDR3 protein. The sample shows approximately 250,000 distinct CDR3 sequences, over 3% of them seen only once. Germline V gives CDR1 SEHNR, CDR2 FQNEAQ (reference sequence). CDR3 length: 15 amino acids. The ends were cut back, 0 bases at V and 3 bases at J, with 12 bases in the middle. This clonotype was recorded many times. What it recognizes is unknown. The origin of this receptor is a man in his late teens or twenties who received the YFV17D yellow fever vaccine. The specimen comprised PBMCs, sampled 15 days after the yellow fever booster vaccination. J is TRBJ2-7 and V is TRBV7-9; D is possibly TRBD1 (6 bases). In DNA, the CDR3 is TGTGCCAGCAGCTTAGCAGCGGACAGCCGCTACGAGCAGTACTTC. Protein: CASSLAADSRYEQYF.